Listed below are T cell receptor beta chains from one sample, sequenced in a study of cytomegalovirus exposure and HLA in healthy donors. The assay was immunoSEQ multiplex PCR, and TCRdb's table has in-frame clones only and misses some. The sample shows about 85,000 clones, 75% to 85% of them seen only once. Sequencing was performed on PBMCs. The receptors come from a man between 50 and 59 years old in good health and CMV-seropositive. CDR3s include the opening cysteine and the closing phenylalanine or tryptophan. D genes are given only for firm matches. Size tells how often a clone was seen (once, few, many) or the class of an expanded clone, and some rows leave it out.

TRBJ2-7	TRBV30	once	TRBD2	CAWSDGRAIDEQYF	TGTGCCTGGAGTGACGGGAGGGCCATCGACGAGCAGTACTTC
TRBJ2-1	TRBV7-9	.	TRBD2	CASSHRTSGVRNEQFF	TGTGCCAGCAGCCACCGGACTAGCGGAGTCCGGAATGAGCAGTTCTTC
TRBJ2-7	TRBV7-9	.	TRBD1	CSSSLRTGQAFYEQYF	TGTTCCAGCAGCTTAAGGACAGGACAGGCCTTCTACGAGCAGTACTTC
TRBJ2-3	TRBV7-9	.	TRBD2	CASSYGTSGTYTDTQYF	TGTGCCAGCAGCTATGGGACTAGCGGGACATACACAGATACGCAGTATTTT
TRBJ2-1	TRBV7-9	.	.	CASSFTYNEQFF	TGTGCCAGCAGCTTTACCTACAATGAGCAGTTCTTC
TRBJ2-5	TRBV7-9	.	TRBD2	CASSWREGPQETQYF	TGTGCCAGCAGCTGGCGGGAGGGCCCCCAAGAGACCCAGTACTTC
TRBJ2-7	TRBV5-4	.	.	CASSLQGSYEQYF	TGTGCCAGCAGCCTACAGGGTTCCTACGAGCAGTACTTC
TRBJ2-7	TRBV6-6	once	.	CASTPIAGKDEQYF	TGTGCCAGCACCCCCATCGCGGGTAAGGACGAGCAGTACTTC
TRBJ1-4	TRBV7-2	few	.	CASSFPPWRGRDEKLFF	TGTGCCAGCAGCTTCCCCCCGTGGCGGGGAAGGGATGAAAAACTGTTTTTT
TRBJ1-4	TRBV2	.	.	CASSAVNEKLFF	TGTGCCAGCAGTGCGGTGAATGAAAAACTGTTTTTT
TRBJ2-7	TRBV19	.	.	CASSIRDNYEQYF	TGTGCCAGTAGTATAAGGGACAACTACGAGCAGTACTTC
TRBJ1-2	TRBV2	.	.	CASGLRGNYGYTF	TGTGCCAGCGGACTTCGGGGAAACTATGGCTACACCTTC
TRBJ1-3	TRBV7-6	.	.	CASSLGRVSGNTIYF	TGTGCCAGCAGCTTAGGCAGGGTTTCTGGAAACACCATATATTTT
TRBJ1-2	TRBV25-1	.	TRBD1	CASSEPGTVYGYTF	TGTGCCAGCAGTGAGCCCGGGACAGTATATGGCTACACCTTC
TRBJ1-2	TRBV29-1	.	.	CSVEDGDYGYTF	TGCAGCGTTGAAGACGGAGACTATGGCTACACCTTC
TRBJ2-1	TRBV29-1	.	.	CSVEDTTGLIYGEQFF	TGCAGCGTTGAAGATACAACAGGGTTGATTTATGGTGAGCAGTTCTTC
TRBJ2-7	TRBV5-1	.	.	CASSGRTQLEQYF	TGCGCCAGCAGCGGGAGGACCCAATTGGAGCAGTACTTC
TRBJ2-3	TRBV13	.	TRBD2	CASSSPSRGGTQYF	TGTGCCAGCAGCTCCCCATCTCGGGGGGGTACGCAGTATTTT
TRBJ1-5	TRBV5-3	few	.	CARSQTGQSLSNQPQHF	TGTGCCAGAAGCCAAACCGGACAGTCACTTAGCAATCAGCCCCAGCATTTT
TRBJ1-1	TRBV5-4	.	TRBD1	CASSPNTGTENTEAFF	TGTGCCAGCAGCCCAAACACCGGGACAGAGAACACTGAAGCTTTCTTT
TRBJ2-1	TRBV6-5	few	.	CASRSGTWTHNEQFF	TGTGCCAGCAGATCCGGGACTTGGACTCACAATGAGCAGTTCTTC
TRBJ2-3	TRBV2	.	.	CASRGLDATLDTQYF	TGTGCCAGCAGAGGACTCGACGCGACCTTAGATACGCAGTATTTT
TRBJ1-1	TRBV27	.	.	CASRFSTGNTEAFF	TGTGCCAGCAGATTTTCGACAGGGAACACTGAAGCTTTCTTT
TRBJ2-2	TRBV4-3	.	TRBD2	CASSQDLLVLAGGNTGELFF	TGCGCCAGCAGCCAAGATCTTCTAGTCCTAGCGGGGGGGAACACCGGGGAGCTGTTTTTT
TRBJ1-2	TRBV6-5	.	TRBD1	CASSYSQGAEGYTF	TGTGCCAGCAGTTACTCACAGGGGGCGGAAGGCTACACCTTC
TRBJ2-1	TRBV6-5	once	.	CASFLRPGNEQFF	TGTGCCAGCTTCCTTCGGCCGGGAAATGAGCAGTTCTTC
TRBJ2-3	TRBV9	.	TRBD2	CASRPGLAGAPTQYF	TGTGCCAGCAGACCCGGACTAGCGGGAGCTCCTACGCAGTATTTT
TRBJ2-7	TRBV30	.	TRBD1	CAWTGDRANYEQYF	TGTGCCTGGACCGGGGACAGGGCGAACTACGAGCAGTACTTC
TRBJ1-2	TRBV19	.	.	CASSTDGVSHYGYTF	TGTGCCAGTAGTACCGATGGAGTCTCGCACTATGGCTACACCTTC
TRBJ2-3	TRBV4-1	.	TRBD1	CASSQEDRGGPDTQYF	TGCGCCAGCAGCCAAGAGGACAGGGGGGGTCCAGATACGCAGTATTTT
TRBJ2-7	TRBV27	.	TRBD1	CASSAKRPGQGADEQYF	TGTGCCAGCAGTGCCAAAAGGCCGGGACAGGGGGCCGACGAGCAGTACTTC
TRBJ2-1	TRBV12-5	once	TRBD2	CASGLPRAGGSSYNEQFF	TGTGCTAGTGGTTTGCCCCGAGCGGGGGGGAGCTCCTACAATGAGCAGTTCTTC
TRBJ2-5	TRBV11-3	.	TRBD2	CASSRSSGQETQYF	TGTGCCAGCAGCAGATCTAGCGGACAAGAGACCCAGTACTTC
TRBJ2-5	TRBV19	few	TRBD1	CASSITGAGETQYF	TGTGCCAGTAGTATAACAGGGGCGGGAGAGACCCAGTACTTC
TRBJ2-3	TRBV7-9	.	.	CASSLDDGGEGTDTQYF	TGTGCCAGCAGCTTAGATGATGGAGGGGAAGGCACAGATACGCAGTATTTT
TRBJ2-7	TRBV6-1	.	.	CASSSRVDKQYF	TGTGCCAGCAGCTCTAGAGTGGACAAGCAGTACTTC
TRBJ2-4	TRBV2	.	TRBD1	CASSEWQGETSQYF	TGTGCCAGCAGTGAATGGCAGGGGGAGACCAGTCAGTACTTC